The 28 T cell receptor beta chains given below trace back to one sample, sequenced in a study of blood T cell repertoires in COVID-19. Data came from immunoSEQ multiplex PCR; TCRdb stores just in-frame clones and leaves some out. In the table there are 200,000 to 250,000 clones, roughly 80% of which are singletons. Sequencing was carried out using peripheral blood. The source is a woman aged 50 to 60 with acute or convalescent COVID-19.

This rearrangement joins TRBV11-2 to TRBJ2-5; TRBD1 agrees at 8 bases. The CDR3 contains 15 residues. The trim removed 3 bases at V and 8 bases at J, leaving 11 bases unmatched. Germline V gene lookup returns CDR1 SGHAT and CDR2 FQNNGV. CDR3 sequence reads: CASSLDFRQGITQYF. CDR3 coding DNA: TGTGCCAGCAGCTTGGACTTCAGACAGGGGATCACCCAGTACTTC.

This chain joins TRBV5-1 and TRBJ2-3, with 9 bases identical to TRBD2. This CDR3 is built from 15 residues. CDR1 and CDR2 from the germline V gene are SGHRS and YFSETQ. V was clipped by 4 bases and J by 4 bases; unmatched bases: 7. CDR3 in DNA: TGCGCCAGCAGCCTTGAGAAGCGGGGGGCAGATACGCAGTATTTT. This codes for CASSLEKRGADTQYF. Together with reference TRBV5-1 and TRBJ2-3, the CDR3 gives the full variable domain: KAGVTQTPRYLIKTRGQQVTLSCSPISGHRSVSWYQQTPGQGLQFLFEYFSETQRNKGNFPGRFSGRQFSNSRSEMNVSTLELGDSALYLCASSLEKRGADTQYFGPGTRLTVL.

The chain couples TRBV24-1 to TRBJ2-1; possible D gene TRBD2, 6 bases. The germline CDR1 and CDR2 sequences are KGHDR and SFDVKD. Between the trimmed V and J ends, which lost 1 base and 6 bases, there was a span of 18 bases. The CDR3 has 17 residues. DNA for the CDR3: TGTGCCACCAGTGATTTCGGCCCGCTGGGGAGGCCCAATGAGCAGTTCTTC. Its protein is CATSDFGPLGRPNEQFF.

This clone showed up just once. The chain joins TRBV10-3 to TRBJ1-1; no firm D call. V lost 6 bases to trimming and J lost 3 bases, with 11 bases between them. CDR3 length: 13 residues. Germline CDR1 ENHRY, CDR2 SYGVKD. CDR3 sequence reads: CAIRREADTEAFF. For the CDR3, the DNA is TGTGCCATCAGAAGGGAGGCGGACACTGAAGCTTTCTTT.

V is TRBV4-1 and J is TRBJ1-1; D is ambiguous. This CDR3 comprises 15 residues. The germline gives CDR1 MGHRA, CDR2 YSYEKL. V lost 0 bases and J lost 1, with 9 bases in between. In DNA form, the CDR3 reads TGCGCCAGCAGCCAAGACTATCCGAGGAACACTGAAGCTTTCTTT. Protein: CASSQDYPRNTEAFF.

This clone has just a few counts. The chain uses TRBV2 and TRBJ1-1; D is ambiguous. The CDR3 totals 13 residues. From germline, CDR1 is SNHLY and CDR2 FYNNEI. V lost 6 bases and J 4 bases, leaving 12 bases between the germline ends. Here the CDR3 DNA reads TGTGCCAGCAGGCCGAACGGTCTCACTGAAGCTTTCTTT. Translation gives CASRPNGLTEAFF.

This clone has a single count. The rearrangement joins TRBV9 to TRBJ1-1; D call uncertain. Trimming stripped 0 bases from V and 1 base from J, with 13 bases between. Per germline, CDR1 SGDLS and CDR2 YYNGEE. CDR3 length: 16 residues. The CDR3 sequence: CASSVEGGGGNTEAFF. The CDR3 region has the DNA TGTGCCAGCAGCGTAGAAGGTGGAGGAGGGAACACTGAAGCTTTCTTT.

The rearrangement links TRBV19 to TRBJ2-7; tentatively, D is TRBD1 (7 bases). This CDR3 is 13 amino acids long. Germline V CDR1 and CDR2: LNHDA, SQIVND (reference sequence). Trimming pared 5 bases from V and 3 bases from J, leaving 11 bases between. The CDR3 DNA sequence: TGTGCCAGTAGTGCGGGACAGCTCTACGAGCAGTACTTC. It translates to CASSAGQLYEQYF.

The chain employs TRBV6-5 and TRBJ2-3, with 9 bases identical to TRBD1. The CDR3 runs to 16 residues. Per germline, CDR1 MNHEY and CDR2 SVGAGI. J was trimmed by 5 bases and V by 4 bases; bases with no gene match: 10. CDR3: CASSSRTRDRVDTQYF. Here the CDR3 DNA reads TGTGCCAGCAGTTCCCGCACCCGGGACAGGGTAGATACGCAGTATTTT.

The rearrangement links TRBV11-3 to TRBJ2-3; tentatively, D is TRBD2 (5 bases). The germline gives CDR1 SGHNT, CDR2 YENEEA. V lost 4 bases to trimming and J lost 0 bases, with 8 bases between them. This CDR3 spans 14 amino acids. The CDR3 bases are TGTGCCAGCAGCTCCGGGGTTAGCACAGATACGCAGTATTTT. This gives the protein CASSSGVSTDTQYF.

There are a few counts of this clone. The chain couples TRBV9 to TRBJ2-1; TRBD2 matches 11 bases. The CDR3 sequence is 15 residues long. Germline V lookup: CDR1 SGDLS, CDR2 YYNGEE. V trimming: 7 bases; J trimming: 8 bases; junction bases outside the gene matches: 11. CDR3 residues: CASGISGGAIDEQFF. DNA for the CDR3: TGTGCCAGCGGGATTAGCGGGGGGGCAATTGATGAGCAGTTCTTC.

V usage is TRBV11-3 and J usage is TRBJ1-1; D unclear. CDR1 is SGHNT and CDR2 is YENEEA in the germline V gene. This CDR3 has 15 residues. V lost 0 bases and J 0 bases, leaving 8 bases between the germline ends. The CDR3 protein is CASSLDGRMNTEAFF. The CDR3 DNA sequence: TGTGCCAGCAGCTTAGATGGGAGGATGAACACTGAAGCTTTCTTT.

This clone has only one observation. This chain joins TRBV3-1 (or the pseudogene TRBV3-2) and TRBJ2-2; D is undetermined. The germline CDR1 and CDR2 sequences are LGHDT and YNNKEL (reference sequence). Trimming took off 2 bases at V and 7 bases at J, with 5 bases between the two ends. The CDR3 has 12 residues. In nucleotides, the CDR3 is TGTGCCAGCAGCCAAAACGGCGGGGAGCTGTTTTTT. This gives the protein CASSQNGGELFF.

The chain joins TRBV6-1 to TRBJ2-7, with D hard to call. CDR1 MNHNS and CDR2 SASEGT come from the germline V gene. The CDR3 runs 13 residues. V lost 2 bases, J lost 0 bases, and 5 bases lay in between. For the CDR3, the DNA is TGTGCCAGCAGTGAATTAAACTCCTACGAGCAGTACTTC. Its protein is CASSELNSYEQYF.

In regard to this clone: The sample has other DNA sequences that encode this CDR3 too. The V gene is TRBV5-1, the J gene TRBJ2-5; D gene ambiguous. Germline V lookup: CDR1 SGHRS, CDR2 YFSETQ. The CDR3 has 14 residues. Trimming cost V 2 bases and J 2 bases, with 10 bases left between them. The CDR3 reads CASSLARVQETQYF. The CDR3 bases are TGCGCCAGCAGCTTAGCCCGTGTACAAGAGACCCAGTACTTC.

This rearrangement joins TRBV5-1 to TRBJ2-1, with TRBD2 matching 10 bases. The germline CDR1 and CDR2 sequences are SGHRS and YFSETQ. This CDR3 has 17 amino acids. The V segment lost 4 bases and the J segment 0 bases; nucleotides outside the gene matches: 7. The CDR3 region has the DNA TGCGCCAGCAGCACGGGGACTAGCGCGAGCTCCTACAATGAGCAGTTCTTC. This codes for CASSTGTSASSYNEQFF.

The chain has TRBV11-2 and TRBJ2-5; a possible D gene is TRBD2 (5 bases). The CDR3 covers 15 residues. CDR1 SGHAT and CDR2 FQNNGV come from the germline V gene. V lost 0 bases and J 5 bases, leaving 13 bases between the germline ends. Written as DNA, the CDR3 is TGTGCCAGCAGCTTAGATCGATTAGCGCGGGAGACCCAGTACTTC. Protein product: CASSLDRLARETQYF.

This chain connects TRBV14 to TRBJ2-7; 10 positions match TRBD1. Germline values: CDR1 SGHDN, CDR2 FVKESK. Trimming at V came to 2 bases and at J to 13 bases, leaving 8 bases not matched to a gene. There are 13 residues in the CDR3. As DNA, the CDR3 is TGTGCCAGCAGCCAATCCGGGACAGGGGTGAGTTACTTC. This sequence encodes CASSQSGTGVSYF.

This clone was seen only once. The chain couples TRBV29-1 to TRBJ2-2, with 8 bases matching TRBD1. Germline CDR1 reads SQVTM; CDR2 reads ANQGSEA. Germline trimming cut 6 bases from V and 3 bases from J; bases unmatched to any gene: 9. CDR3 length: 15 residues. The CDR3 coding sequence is TGCAGCGTGGCCCTCGGGACAGGAGACACCGGGGAGCTGTTTTTT. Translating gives CSVALGTGDTGELFF.

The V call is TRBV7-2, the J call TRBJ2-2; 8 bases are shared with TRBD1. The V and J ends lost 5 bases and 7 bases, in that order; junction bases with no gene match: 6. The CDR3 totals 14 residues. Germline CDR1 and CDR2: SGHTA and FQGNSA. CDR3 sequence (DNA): TGTGCCAGCAGCACAAACAGGGGGGTCGGGGAGCTGTTTTTT. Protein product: CASSTNRGVGELFF.

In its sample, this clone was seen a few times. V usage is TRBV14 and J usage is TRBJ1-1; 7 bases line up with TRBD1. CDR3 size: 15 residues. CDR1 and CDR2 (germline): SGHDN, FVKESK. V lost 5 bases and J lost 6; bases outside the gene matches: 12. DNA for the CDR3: TGTGCCAGCAGCTCCCTCGACAGGGACCTCTCTGAAGCTTTCTTT. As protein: CASSSLDRDLSEAFF.

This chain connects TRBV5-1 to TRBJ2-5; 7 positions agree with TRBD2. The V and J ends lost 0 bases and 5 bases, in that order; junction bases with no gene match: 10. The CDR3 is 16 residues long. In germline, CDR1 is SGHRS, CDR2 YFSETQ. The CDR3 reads CASSLVTGDGGETQYF. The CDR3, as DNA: TGCGCCAGCAGCTTGGTTACAGGAGACGGGGGGGAGACCCAGTACTTC.

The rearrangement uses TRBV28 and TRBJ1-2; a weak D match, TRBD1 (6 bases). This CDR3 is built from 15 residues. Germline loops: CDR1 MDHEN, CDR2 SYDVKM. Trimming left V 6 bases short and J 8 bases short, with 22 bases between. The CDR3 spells CASSPIERGGLGYTF. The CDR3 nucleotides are TGTGCCAGCAGCCCAATCGAGAGGGGGGGGTTGGGCTACACCTTC.

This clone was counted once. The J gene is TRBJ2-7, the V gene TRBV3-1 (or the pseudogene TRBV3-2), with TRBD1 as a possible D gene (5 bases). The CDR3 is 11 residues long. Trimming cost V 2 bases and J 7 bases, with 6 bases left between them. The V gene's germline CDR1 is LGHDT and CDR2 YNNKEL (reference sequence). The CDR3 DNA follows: TGTGCCAGCAGCCAACAGGGTGAGCAGTACTTC. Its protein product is CASSQQGEQYF.

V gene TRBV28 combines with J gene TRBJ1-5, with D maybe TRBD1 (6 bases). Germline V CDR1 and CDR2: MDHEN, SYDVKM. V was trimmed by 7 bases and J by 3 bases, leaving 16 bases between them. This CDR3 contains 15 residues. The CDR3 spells CASKGTTGTNQPQHF. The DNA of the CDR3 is TGTGCCAGCAAGGGGACAACAGGGACCAATCAGCCCCAGCATTTT.

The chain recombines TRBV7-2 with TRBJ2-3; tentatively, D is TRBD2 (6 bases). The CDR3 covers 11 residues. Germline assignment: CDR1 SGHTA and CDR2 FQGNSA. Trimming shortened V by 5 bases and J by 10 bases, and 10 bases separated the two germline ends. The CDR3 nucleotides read TGTGCCAGCAGCCCCGGAGGGGCGCAGTATTTT. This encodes CASSPGGAQYF. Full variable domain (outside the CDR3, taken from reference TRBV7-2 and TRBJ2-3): GAGVSQSPSNKVTEKGKDVELRCDPISGHTALYWYRQSLGQGLEFLIYFQGNSAPDKSGLPSDRFSAERTGGSVSTLTIQRTQQEDSAVYLCASSPGGAQYFGPGTRLTVL.

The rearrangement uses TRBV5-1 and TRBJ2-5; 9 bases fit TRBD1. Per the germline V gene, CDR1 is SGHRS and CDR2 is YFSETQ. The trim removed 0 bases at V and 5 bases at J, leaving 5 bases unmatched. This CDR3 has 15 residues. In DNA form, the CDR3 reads TGCGCCAGCAGCTTGGGGGACAGGGTACCGGAGACCCAGTACTTC. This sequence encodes CASSLGDRVPETQYF. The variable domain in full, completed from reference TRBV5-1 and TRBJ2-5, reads KAGVTQTPRYLIKTRGQQVTLSCSPISGHRSVSWYQQTPGQGLQFLFEYFSETQRNKGNFPGRFSGRQFSNSRSEMNVSTLELGDSALYLCASSLGDRVPETQYFGPGTRLLVL.

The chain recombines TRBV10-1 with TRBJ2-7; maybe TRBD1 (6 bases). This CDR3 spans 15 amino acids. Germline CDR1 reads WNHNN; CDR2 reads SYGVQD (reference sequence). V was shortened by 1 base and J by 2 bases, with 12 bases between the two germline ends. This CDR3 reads CASSELGAGAYEQYF. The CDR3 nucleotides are TGCGCCAGCAGTGAGTTAGGTGCAGGGGCCTACGAGCAGTACTTC.